These 2 T cell receptor beta chains came from one sample sequenced in a study of shared clonotypes between healthy human individuals. Libraries were prepared by immunoSEQ multiplex PCR; TCRdb keeps only in-frame clonotypes and omits some of them. This sample has under 120,000 clones; approximately 65% occur once, and the top ten carry about 25%. Sequenced: memory CD8+ T cells sorted from blood. Indicated subset: CD45RO+ cells pooled with CCR7-negative TemRA cells. These receptors were taken from a woman aged 25 to 39 in good health.

There are many counts of this clone. This sequence joins TRBV25-1 and TRBJ2-3; D remains ambiguous. Per the germline V gene, CDR1 is MGHDK and CDR2 is SYGVNS. CDR3 length: 13 amino acids. The V end was cut by 2 bases, the J end by 1 base, with 4 bases between. The CDR3 DNA follows: TGTGCCAGCAGTGAAGGGGGCACAGATACGCAGTATTTT. Its protein is CASSEGGTDTQYF.

The genes are TRBV29-1 and TRBJ1-2, with D uncertain. The germline V and J ends were trimmed by 0 bases and 3 bases, with 11 bases remaining between them. Germline assignment: CDR1 SQVTM and CDR2 ANQGSEA. CDR3 length: 14 residues. This CDR3 reads CSVEDLGVDYGYTF. The CDR3 DNA reads TGCAGCGTTGAAGATCTCGGGGTTGACTATGGCTACACCTTC.